The present entry profiles one T cell receptor (beta chain) with its context. The sample originates from a study of blood T cell repertoires in COVID-19. Germline values: CDR1 WSHSY, CDR2 SAAADI. V gave up 5 bases and J gave up 0 bases, with 20 bases separating them. This CDR3 is 17 amino acids long. Data came from immunoSEQ multiplex PCR; TCRdb stores just in-frame clones and leaves some out. The sample includes roughly 200,000 clones, approximately 80% of them seen just once. Sample: peripheral blood. This receptor was obtained from a man between 60 and 75 years old with acute or convalescent COVID-19. The chain uses TRBV10-2 and TRBJ2-7, with unresolved D. The CDR3 reads CASSRSSGLPSSYEQYF. The CDR3 nucleotides are TGCGCCAGCAGTCGGAGTTCTGGTCTCCCTAGCTCCTACGAGCAGTACTTC.